Given below is one T cell receptor beta chain in context. What it binds is not known. This record comes from a study of blood T cells in healthy people across ages. CDR1 and CDR2 (germline): DFQATT, SNEGSKA (reference sequence). The V and J ends lost 4 bases and 8 bases, in that order; junction bases with no gene match: 6. This CDR3 has 13 residues. Combining a sample-barcoded 5' primer with a J-beta primer mix, a second PCR ran for 7 to 11 cycles. TCRdb passed the 5' RACE reads through MiXCR, listing each CDR3 protein once. The table has about 1.4 million distinct CDR3 sequences, roughly 64% seen once. Whole-study findings and limits: Fewer expanded clones and more diversity marked long-lived versus aged donors. Unsorted PBMCs ruled out conclusive naive versus antigen-experienced comparison.

In terms of origin and age, donors were healthy Caucasian individuals from Russia aged 6 to 90. Extraction of total RNA produced a minimum of 5 micrograms from each sample. Sequenced input: blood. The rearrangement joins TRBV20-1 to TRBJ2-1; 9 bases map to TRBD2. This TCR derives from a man aged 18 to 29 in good health. The CDR3 DNA reads TGCAGTGCTATCCGGACTAGCGTCTATGAGCAGTTCTTC. Translation gives CSAIRTSVYEQFF.